A selection of T cell receptor beta chains follows, all from one sample in a study of blood T cell repertoires in COVID-19. Method: immunoSEQ multiplex PCR; TCRdb's copy keeps in-frame clones and lacks some. The table shows a few hundred thousand clones, with 85% to 90% occurring only once. Sequencing used peripheral blood. These TCRs come from a woman under 40 with COVID-19, enrolled during active disease. CDR3s include the opening cysteine and the closing phenylalanine or tryptophan. The D gene is left open where the match is weak. Clone size is shown for a subset of rows, as once, few, many or a class of expanded clone.

J gene	clone size	D gene	V gene	CDR3 protein	CDR3 DNA
TRBJ2-1	once	.	TRBV15	CATSRAGSDYNEQFF	TGTGCCACCAGCAGAGCGGGAAGCGACTACAATGAGCAGTTCTTC
TRBJ2-5	.	TRBD2	TRBV2	CASSFGTSGVQETQYF	TGTGCCAGCAGCTTCGGGACTAGCGGGGTCCAAGAGACCCAGTACTTC
TRBJ2-7	.	.	TRBV5-4	CASSLGLGVQYF	TGTGCCAGCAGCTTAGGCTTGGGCGTGCAGTACTTC
TRBJ2-3	.	TRBD2	TRBV6-5	CASRKLAGGQDTQYF	TGTGCCAGCAGAAAACTAGCGGGAGGACAAGATACGCAGTATTTT
TRBJ2-1	few	TRBD2	TRBV6-1	CASSEGTSGSNEQFF	TGTGCCAGCAGTGAAGGGACTAGCGGGAGCAATGAGCAGTTCTTC
TRBJ1-4	once	.	TRBV15	CATSAAGHEKLFF	TGTGCCACCAGTGCGGCGGGTCATGAAAAACTGTTTTTT
TRBJ1-2	.	TRBD1	TRBV19	CASSTTGAEDYGYTF	TGTGCCAGTAGTACGACAGGGGCTGAGGACTATGGCTACACCTTC
TRBJ1-1	.	.	TRBV2	CASRLDSEAFF	TGTGCCAGCAGATTAGACAGTGAAGCTTTCTTT
TRBJ2-7	.	TRBD1	TRBV6-2/TRBV6-3	CASSFGTETYEQYF	TGTGCCAGCAGTTTCGGGACAGAAACCTACGAGCAGTACTTC
TRBJ1-3	.	.	TRBV5-1	CASSLGGTDTRNTIYF	TGCGCCAGCAGCTTGGGAGGCACGGACACCCGAAACACCATATATTTT
TRBJ2-7	few	.	TRBV4-1	CASSPGDRRASGREQYF	TGCGCCAGCAGCCCGGGGGACCGCCGGGCCTCAGGGCGGGAGCAGTACTTC
TRBJ1-1	.	TRBD1	TRBV7-9	CASSLGQGTEAFF	TGTGCCAGCAGCTTAGGACAGGGGACTGAAGCTTTCTTT
TRBJ2-7	.	TRBD2	TRBV7-2	CASSLLAGGGGPFYEQYF	TGTGCCAGCAGCCTCCTAGCGGGAGGTGGTGGGCCCTTTTACGAGCAGTACTTC
TRBJ1-1	.	.	TRBV9	CASSEEAQVTEAFF	TGTGCCAGCAGCGAGGAGGCCCAGGTCACTGAAGCTTTCTTT
TRBJ1-1	once	TRBD1	TRBV7-9	CASSPRTGETEAFF	TGTGCCAGCAGCCCGCGGACAGGGGAAACTGAAGCTTTCTTT
TRBJ2-7	few	.	TRBV6-2/TRBV6-3	CASSKTGTRRFGGYEQYF	TGTGCCAGCAGTAAAACCGGGACTCGCCGATTCGGGGGCTACGAGCAGTACTTC
TRBJ2-5	.	TRBD1	TRBV11-2	CASSLDRASQETQYF	TGTGCCAGCAGCTTGGACAGGGCGAGCCAAGAGACCCAGTACTTC
TRBJ2-3	.	TRBD2	TRBV3-1/TRBV3-2	CASSQDGGRASDTQYF	TGTGCCAGCAGCCAAGATGGGGGGAGGGCCTCAGATACGCAGTATTTT
TRBJ1-4	once	TRBD1	TRBV10-1	CASRTQTGWNEKLFF	TGCGCCAGCAGAACCCAGACAGGGTGGAATGAAAAACTGTTTTTT
TRBJ1-5	few	.	TRBV19	CASTLNQGEEQPQHF	TGTGCCAGTACCTTAAATCAGGGTGAGGAACAGCCCCAGCATTTT
TRBJ1-1	once	.	TRBV28	CASSHGEPTEAFF	TGTGCCAGCAGTCATGGGGAGCCCACTGAAGCTTTCTTT
TRBJ2-1	.	TRBD2	TRBV28	CASSATSGSYNEQFF	TGTGCCAGCAGCGCGACTAGCGGGAGCTACAATGAGCAGTTCTTC
TRBJ2-7	few	TRBD1	TRBV6-5	CASGPRTGAYEQYF	TGTGCCAGCGGCCCGAGGACAGGCGCCTACGAGCAGTACTTC
TRBJ2-7	.	.	TRBV5-1	CASSLTLGAHEQYF	TGCGCCAGCAGCTTGACGCTGGGGGCCCACGAGCAGTACTTC
TRBJ1-5	.	.	TRBV25-1	CASSECLQGNSNQPQHF	TGTGCCAGCAGTGAATGCCTCCAGGGGAATAGCAATCAGCCCCAGCATTTT
TRBJ2-1	.	.	TRBV5-4	CASSLAGGLSYNEQFF	TGTGCCAGCAGCCTTGCCGGGGGACTCTCTTACAATGAGCAGTTCTTC
TRBJ2-1	.	.	TRBV3-1/TRBV3-2	CASSQDTRPQFF	TGTGCCAGCAGCCAAGACACCAGGCCGCAGTTCTTC
TRBJ2-7	few	.	TRBV5-6	CASSLDIYEQYF	TGTGCCAGCAGCTTGGACATCTACGAGCAGTACTTC
TRBJ2-7	.	.	TRBV27	CASSILGGQHLYEQYF	TGTGCCAGCAGTATCCTGGGGGGACAGCACCTCTACGAGCAGTACTTC
TRBJ2-5	once	TRBD2	TRBV2	CASSTTLDRGRETQYF	TGTGCCAGCAGTACAACTCTGGACCGCGGGAGGGAGACCCAGTACTTC
TRBJ2-5	.	TRBD2	TRBV27	CASSFAGGPGITETQYF	TGTGCCAGCAGTTTCGCGGGAGGGCCTGGGATAACAGAGACCCAGTACTTC
TRBJ1-3	.	.	TRBV7-8	CASLGLGLAGNTIYF	TGTGCCAGCTTGGGTCTGGGGCTGGCTGGAAACACCATATATTTT
TRBJ1-1	.	.	TRBV2	CASTSPGIEAFF	TGTGCCAGCACCTCCCCAGGAATCGAAGCTTTCTTT
TRBJ1-5	few	.	TRBV27	CASSLVAGVRNQPQHF	TGTGCCAGCAGTTTAGTAGCAGGGGTTAGGAATCAGCCCCAGCATTTT
TRBJ2-3	.	TRBD2	TRBV5-1	CASSSSSGHSTDTQYF	TGCGCCAGCAGCTCCTCTAGCGGTCATAGCACAGATACGCAGTATTTT
TRBJ1-4	.	.	TRBV18	CASSPANSGNRDYKKLFF	TGTGCCAGCTCACCAGCTAATTCCGGGAACAGGGATTATAAAAAACTGTTTTTT
TRBJ1-5	.	.	TRBV7-9	CASSLGGINQPQHF	TGTGCCAGCAGCTTAGGAGGGATCAATCAGCCCCAGCATTTT
TRBJ2-3	.	TRBD2	TRBV19	CASRSSAGVTDTQYF	TGTGCCAGTAGAAGTTCAGCGGGAGTGACAGATACGCAGTATTTT
TRBJ1-1	once	.	TRBV6-5	CASSSLFSGVNTEAFF	TGTGCCAGCAGTTCATTGTTCTCGGGGGTGAACACTGAAGCTTTCTTT
TRBJ1-4	few	TRBD1	TRBV9	CASSVGTGTNEKLFF	TGTGCCAGCAGCGTCGGGACAGGGACTAATGAAAAACTGTTTTTT
TRBJ2-3	.	TRBD2	TRBV3-1/TRBV3-2	CASSQDPLAGPSDTQYF	TGTGCCAGCAGCCAAGACCCCCTAGCGGGTCCCTCAGATACGCAGTATTTT
TRBJ2-7	.	TRBD2	TRBV30	CAWSSGSSYEQYF	TGTGCCTGGTCTAGCGGGAGCTCCTACGAGCAGTACTTC
TRBJ2-7	.	.	TRBV5-4	CASRPLAESSYEQYF	TGTGCCAGCAGGCCCTTAGCGGAGAGCTCCTACGAGCAGTACTTC
TRBJ1-2	.	TRBD1	TRBV7-9	CASSPTGEGYTF	TGTGCCAGCAGCCCGACAGGGGAGGGCTACACCTTC
TRBJ2-2	.	.	TRBV5-1	CASSLGTVANTGELFF	TGCGCCAGCAGCTTGGGGACAGTCGCGAACACCGGGGAGCTGTTTTTT
TRBJ1-5	.	TRBD1	TRBV7-7	CASSPHLPTGGCNQPQHF	TGTGCTAGCAGCCCTCACCTTCCGACAGGGGGCTGCAATCAGCCCCAGCATTTT
TRBJ1-1	.	.	TRBV2	CASYAFSEAFF	TGTGCCAGCTACGCGTTCTCTGAAGCTTTCTTT
TRBJ2-3	.	TRBD1	TRBV19	CASSKGQSTDTQYF	TGTGCCAGTAGTAAGGGACAGAGCACAGATACGCAGTATTTT
TRBJ2-7	.	.	TRBV5-6	CASSLLQGYEQYF	TGTGCCAGCAGCCTTCTTCAGGGCTACGAGCAGTACTTC
TRBJ2-1	.	.	TRBV6-5	CASSYAGSRNEQFF	TGTGCCAGCAGTTACGCAGGGTCGAGGAATGAGCAGTTCTTC
TRBJ2-2	once	TRBD2	TRBV4-1	CASSRPRAGLETGELFF	TGCGCCAGCAGCCGCCCTAGGGCGGGACTAGAAACCGGGGAGCTGTTTTTT
TRBJ2-1	few	.	TRBV21-1	CARLGRPYNEQFF	TGTGCCAGGTTAGGGAGGCCCTACAATGAGCAGTTCTTC
TRBJ2-2	.	TRBD2	TRBV5-1	CASSSRLAGGTGELFF	TGCGCCAGCAGCTCCCGACTAGCGGGAGGAACCGGGGAGCTGTTTTTT